This TCR beta chain comes out of a study of vaccination and CD4 T cells after COVID-19. On the study more broadly: SARS-CoV-2, HCoV-NL63, HCoV-OC43 and HCoV-229E supplied the overlapping spike peptides used to stimulate cells.

Germline loops: CDR1 DFQATT, CDR2 SNEGSKA (reference sequence). The CDR3 is 15 amino acids. The germline V and J ends were trimmed by 4 bases and 0 bases, with 13 bases remaining between them. As for this clonotype: Its antigen is currently unknown.

Sequencing of the DNA from cultured CD4+ T cells was carried out with the Oncomine TCR Beta short-read assay. TCRdb reprocessed the PCR reads with MiXCR, giving one entry per CDR3 protein. The table shows approximately 20,000 distinct CDR3 sequences, with around 60% occurring only once. General observations from the study: Counts of SARS-CoV-2-reactive clonotypes had a median that went from around 20 to 38, a nonsignificant change.

The treatment: approximately nine-day PBMC culture with coronavirus spike peptide pools or control peptides (ViraFEST assay). With 10 ug/ml peptide pools and approximately 10 IU/ml IL-2, PBMCs were cultured at fewer than 2.5 million per well. Sequences were obtained from CD4+ T cells from blood, cultured in vitro. The chain carries TRBV20-1 and TRBJ1-5; D call uncertain. This TCR came from a human donor who had recovered from COVID-19. The CDR3 bases are TGCAGTGCTATGGTGCACCAACATAGCAATCAGCCCCAGCATTTT. This sequence encodes CSAMVHQHSNQPQHF.